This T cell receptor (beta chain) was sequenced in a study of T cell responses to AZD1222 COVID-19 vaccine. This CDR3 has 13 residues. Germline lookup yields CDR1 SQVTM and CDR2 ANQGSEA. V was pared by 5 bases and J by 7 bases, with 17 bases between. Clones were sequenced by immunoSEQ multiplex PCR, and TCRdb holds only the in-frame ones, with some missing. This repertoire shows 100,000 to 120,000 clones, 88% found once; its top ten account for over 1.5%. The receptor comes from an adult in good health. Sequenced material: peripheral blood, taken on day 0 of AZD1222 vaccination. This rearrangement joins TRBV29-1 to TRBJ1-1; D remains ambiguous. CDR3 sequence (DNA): TGCAGCGTTCGACCCCCGGACGGAAATGAAGCTTTCTTT. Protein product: CSVRPPDGNEAFF.